This T cell receptor (beta chain) appears in the sequencing data of a study of shared clonotypes between healthy human individuals. The overall study: Each donor had three CD4 naive, three CD4 memory, two CD8 naive and one CD8 memory plate. General observations from the study: Apart from blood, nothing was sampled; tissue repertoires likely differ. Incompleteness in sorted-subset sequencing, despite large depth, was shown by rarefaction.

Memory CD4+ cells were the fraction left after CD45RA+ naive selection. Using immunoSEQ multiplex PCR, the repertoire was profiled, and TCRdb retains in-frame clones only, with some absent. The data contain a few million clones, just over 90% of them singletons. V dropped 4 bases and J dropped 8 bases, with 22 bases sitting between them. CDR3 length: 16 residues. Germline V gene data show CDR1 as SGDLS and CDR2 as YYNGEE. A note on this clone: Antigen: not known.

Material: naive CD4+ T cells from PBMCs. As for subset: CD45RA+ positively selected. The clonotype originates from a man aged 18 to 29 in good health. Some clones in this sample may be carry-over from other donors' samples. The gene calls are TRBV9 and TRBJ2-1; either TRBD1 or TRBD2 may supply D (5 bases each). The CDR3 sequence: CASSPGSVAVGDEQFF. CDR3 nucleotide sequence: TGTGCCAGCAGCCCCGGGTCCGTCGCCGTGGGGGATGAGCAGTTCTTC.